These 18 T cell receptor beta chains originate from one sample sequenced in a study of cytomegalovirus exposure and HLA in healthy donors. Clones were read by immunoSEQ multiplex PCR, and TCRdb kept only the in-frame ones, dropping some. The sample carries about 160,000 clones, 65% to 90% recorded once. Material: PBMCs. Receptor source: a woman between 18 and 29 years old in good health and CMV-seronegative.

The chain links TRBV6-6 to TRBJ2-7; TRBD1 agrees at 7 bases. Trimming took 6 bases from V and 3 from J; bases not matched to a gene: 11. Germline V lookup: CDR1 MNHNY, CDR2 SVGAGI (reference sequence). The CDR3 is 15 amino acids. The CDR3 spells CASSPTDRAGYEQYF. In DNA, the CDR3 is TGTGCCAGCAGCCCCACAGACAGGGCAGGCTACGAGCAGTACTTC.

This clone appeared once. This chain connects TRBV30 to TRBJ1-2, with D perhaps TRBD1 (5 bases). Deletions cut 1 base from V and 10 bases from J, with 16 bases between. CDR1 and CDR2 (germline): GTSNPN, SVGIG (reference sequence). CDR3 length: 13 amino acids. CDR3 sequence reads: CAWSGPAGRIYTF. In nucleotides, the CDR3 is TGTGCCTGGAGTGGCCCAGCAGGGAGGATCTACACCTTC. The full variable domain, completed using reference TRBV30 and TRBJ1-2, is SQTIHQWPATLVQPVGSPLSLECTVEGTSNPNLYWYRQAAGRGLQLLFYSVGIGQISSEVPQNLSASRPQDRQFILSSKKLLLSDSGFYLCAWSGPAGRIYTFGSGTRLTVV.

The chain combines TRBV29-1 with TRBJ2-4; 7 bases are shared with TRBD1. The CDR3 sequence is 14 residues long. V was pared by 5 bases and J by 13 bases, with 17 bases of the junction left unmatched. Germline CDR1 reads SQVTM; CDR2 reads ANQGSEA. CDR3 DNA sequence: TGCAGCGTTATCCCTGACAGGGCATCGAAACCCCAGTACTTC. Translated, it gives CSVIPDRASKPQYF.

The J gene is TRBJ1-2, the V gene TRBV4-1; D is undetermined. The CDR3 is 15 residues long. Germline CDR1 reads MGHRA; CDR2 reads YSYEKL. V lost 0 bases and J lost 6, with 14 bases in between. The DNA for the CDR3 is TGCGCCAGCAGCCAAGATCGGCCCGGGAATAATGGCTACACCTTC. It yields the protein CASSQDRPGNNGYTF.

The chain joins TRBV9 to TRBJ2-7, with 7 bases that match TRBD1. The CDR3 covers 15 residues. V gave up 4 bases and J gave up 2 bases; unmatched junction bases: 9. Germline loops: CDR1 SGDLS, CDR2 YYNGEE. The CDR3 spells CASSPQQGTAYEQYF. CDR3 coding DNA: TGTGCCAGCAGCCCGCAACAAGGGACAGCCTACGAGCAGTACTTC.

The CDR3 nucleotides are TGTGCCAGCAGCCAAGATGCGCGAGGGACTGTTAACTATGGCTACACCTTC. It translates to CASSQDARGTVNYGYTF. The chain uses TRBV14 and TRBJ1-2, with D perhaps matching TRBD1 (5 bases). Trimming removed 0 bases at V and 1 base at J, with 15 bases between. Germline V lookup: CDR1 SGHDN, CDR2 FVKESK. The CDR3 totals 17 residues. The full variable domain, its missing parts supplied by reference TRBV14 and TRBJ1-2, is EAGVTQFPSHSVIEKGQTVTLRCDPISGHDNLYWYRRVMGKEIKFLLHFVKESKQDESGMPNNRFLAERTGGTYSTLKVQPAELEDSGVYFCASSQDARGTVNYGYTFGSGTRLTVV.

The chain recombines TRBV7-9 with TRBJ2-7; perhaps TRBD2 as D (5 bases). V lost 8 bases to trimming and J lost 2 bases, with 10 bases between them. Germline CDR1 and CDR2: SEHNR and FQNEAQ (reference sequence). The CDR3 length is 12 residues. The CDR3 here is CASAWRTYEQYF. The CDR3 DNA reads TGTGCCAGCGCGTGGAGGACCTACGAGCAGTACTTC.

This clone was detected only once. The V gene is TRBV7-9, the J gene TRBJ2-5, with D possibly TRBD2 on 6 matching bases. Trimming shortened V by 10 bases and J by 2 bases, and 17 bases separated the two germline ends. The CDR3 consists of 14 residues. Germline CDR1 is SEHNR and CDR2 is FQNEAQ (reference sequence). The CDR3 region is CATHQAGIQETQYF. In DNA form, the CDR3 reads TGTGCCACCCACCAGGCGGGGATACAAGAGACCCAGTACTTC.

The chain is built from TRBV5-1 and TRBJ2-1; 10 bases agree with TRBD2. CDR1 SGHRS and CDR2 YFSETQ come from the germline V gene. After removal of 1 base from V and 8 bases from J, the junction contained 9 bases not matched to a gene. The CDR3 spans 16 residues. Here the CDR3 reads CASSLLSSGSMDEQFF. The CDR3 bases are TGCGCCAGCAGCTTGTTGTCTAGCGGGAGTATGGATGAGCAGTTCTTC.

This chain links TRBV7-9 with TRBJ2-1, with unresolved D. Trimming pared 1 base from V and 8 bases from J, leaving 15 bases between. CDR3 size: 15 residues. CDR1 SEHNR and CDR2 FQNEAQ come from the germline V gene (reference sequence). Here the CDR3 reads CASSLVKRPRYEQFF. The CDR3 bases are TGTGCCAGCAGCTTAGTAAAGAGACCGAGGTATGAGCAGTTCTTC.

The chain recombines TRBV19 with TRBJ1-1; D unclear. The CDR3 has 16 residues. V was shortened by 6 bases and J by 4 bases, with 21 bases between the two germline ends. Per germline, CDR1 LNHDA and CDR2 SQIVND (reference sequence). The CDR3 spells CASRVYGSGLSTEAFF. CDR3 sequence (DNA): TGTGCCAGTAGGGTCTATGGTTCGGGGTTGAGCACTGAAGCTTTCTTT.

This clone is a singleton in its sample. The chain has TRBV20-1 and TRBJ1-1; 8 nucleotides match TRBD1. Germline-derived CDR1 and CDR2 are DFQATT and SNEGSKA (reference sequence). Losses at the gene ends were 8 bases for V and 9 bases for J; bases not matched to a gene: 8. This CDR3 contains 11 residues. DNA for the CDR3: TGCAGTTATACCACAGGGGGAAAAGCTTTCTTT. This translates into CSYTTGGKAFF.

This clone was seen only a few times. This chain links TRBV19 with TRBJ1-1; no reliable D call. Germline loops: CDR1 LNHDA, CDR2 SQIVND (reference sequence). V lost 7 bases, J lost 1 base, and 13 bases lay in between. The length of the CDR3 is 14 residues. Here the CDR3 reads CASIREIGNTEAFF. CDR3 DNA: TGTGCCAGTATTCGCGAGATTGGGAACACTGAAGCTTTCTTT.

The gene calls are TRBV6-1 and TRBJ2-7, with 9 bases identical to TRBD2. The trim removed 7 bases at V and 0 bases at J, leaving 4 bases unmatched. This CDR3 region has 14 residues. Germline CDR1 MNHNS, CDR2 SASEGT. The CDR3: CASTSGAFSYEQYF. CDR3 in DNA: TGTGCCAGCACTAGCGGGGCTTTCTCCTACGAGCAGTACTTC.

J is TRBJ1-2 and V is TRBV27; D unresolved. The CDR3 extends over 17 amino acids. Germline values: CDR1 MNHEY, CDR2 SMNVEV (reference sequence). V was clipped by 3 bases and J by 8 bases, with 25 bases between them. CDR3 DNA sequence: TGTGCCAGCAGTTTTCACGATTCAATGTCAGGACTATGGGGCTACACCTTC. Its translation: CASSFHDSMSGLWGYTF.

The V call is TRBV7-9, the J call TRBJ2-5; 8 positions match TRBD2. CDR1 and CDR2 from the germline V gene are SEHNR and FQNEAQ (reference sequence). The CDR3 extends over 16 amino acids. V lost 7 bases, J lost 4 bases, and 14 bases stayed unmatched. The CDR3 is CASMVSGIGRGETQYF. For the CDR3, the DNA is TGTGCCAGCATGGTTAGCGGGATCGGAAGAGGAGAGACCCAGTACTTC.

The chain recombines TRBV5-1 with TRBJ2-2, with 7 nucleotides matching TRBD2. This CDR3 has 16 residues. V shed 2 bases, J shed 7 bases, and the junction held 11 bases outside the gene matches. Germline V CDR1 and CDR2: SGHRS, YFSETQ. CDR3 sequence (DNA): TGCGCCAGCAGCTTAACGGTGGCGGGAGTCGGCGGGGAGCTGTTTTTT. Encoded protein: CASSLTVAGVGGELFF.

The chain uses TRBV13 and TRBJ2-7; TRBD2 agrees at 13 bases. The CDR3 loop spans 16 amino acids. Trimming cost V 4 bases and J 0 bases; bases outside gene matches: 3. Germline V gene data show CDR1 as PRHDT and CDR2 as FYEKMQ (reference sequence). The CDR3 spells CASSYGLAGVSYEQYF. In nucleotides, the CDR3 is TGTGCCAGCAGCTACGGACTAGCGGGAGTCTCCTACGAGCAGTACTTC.